This TCR beta chain was found in a study of cytomegalovirus exposure and HLA in healthy donors. Overall study findings and caveats: Most of the TCR beta V segments (in an earlier analysis) were productive either about 87% or about 30% of the time.

This CDR3 comprises 16 residues. From germline, CDR1 is SGHNT and CDR2 YYREEE (reference sequence). With 0 bases clipped from V and 5 bases from J, the junction kept 8 bases outside the gene matches. Of note for this clone: Its antigen is not identified.

Both 60 Vbeta primers and 13 Jbeta primers went into the PCR. Profiling relied on immunoSEQ multiplex PCR, and the TCRdb table lists in-frame clones only, not all of them. This sample yields over 100,000 clones, of which about 74% are seen a single time; roughly 7.2% belongs to the top ten. The sample taken for sequencing was PBMCs. V and J are TRBV5-4 and TRBJ2-3, with TRBD2 matching over 8 bases. The sequence derives from a male donor in good health and CMV-seronegative. The CDR3 nucleotides are TGTGCCAGCAGCTTGGCGCTAGCGGGCGAGGTAGATACGCAGTATTTT. Encoded protein: CASSLALAGEVDTQYF.